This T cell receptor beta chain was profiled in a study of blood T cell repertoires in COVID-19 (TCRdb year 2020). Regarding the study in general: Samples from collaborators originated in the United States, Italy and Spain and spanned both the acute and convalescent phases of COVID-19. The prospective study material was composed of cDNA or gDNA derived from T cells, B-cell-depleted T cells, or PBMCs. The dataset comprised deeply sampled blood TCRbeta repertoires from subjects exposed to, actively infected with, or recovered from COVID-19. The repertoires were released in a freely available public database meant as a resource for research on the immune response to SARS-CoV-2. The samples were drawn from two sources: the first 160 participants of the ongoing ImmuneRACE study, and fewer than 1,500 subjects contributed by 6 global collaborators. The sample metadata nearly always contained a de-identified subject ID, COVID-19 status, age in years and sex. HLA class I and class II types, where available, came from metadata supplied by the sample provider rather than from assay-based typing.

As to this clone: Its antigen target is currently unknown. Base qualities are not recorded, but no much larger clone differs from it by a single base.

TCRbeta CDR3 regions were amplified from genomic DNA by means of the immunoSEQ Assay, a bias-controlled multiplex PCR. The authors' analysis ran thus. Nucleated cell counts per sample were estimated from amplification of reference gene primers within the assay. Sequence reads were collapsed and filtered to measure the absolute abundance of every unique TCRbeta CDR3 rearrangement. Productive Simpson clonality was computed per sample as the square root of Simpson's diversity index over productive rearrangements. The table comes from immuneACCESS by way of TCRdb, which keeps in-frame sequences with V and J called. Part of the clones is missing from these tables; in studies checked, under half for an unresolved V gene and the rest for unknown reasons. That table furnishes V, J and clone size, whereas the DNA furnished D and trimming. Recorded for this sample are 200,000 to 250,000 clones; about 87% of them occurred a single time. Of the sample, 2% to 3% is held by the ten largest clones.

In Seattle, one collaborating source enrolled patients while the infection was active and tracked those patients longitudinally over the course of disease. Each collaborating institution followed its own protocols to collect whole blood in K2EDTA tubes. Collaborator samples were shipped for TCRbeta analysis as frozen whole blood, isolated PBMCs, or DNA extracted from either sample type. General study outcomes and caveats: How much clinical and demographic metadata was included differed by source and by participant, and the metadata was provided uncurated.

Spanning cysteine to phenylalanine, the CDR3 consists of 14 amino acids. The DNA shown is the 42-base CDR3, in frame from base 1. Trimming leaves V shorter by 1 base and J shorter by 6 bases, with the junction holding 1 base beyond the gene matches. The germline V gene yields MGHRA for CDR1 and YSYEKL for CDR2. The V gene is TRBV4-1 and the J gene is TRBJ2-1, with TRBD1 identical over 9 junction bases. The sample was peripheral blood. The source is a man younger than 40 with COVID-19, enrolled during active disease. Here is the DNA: TGCGCCAGCAGCCAAGTGGACAGGGGCAATGAGCAGTTCTTC. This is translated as CASSQVDRGNEQFF.